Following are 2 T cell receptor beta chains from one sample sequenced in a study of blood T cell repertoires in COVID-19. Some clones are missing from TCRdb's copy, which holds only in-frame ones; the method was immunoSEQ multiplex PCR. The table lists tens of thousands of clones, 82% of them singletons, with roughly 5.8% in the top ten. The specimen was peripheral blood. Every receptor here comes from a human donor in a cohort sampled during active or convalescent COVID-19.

The CDR3 is CASSLAQTGGIYEQYF. CDR3 DNA sequence: TGTGCCAGCAGCTTAGCGCAAACAGGGGGTATCTACGAGCAGTACTTC. The chain recombines TRBV7-2 with TRBJ2-7; 8 positions match TRBD1. This CDR3 region has 16 residues. Trimming cost V 0 bases and J 3 bases; bases outside gene matches: 7. Germline loops: CDR1 SGHTA, CDR2 FQGNSA.

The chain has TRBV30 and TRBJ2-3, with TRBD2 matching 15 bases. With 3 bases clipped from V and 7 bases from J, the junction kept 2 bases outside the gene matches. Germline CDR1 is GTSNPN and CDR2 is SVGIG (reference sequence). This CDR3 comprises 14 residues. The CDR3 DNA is TGTGCCTGGAGCGGACTAGCGGGGGGGTATACGCAGTATTTT. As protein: CAWSGLAGGYTQYF. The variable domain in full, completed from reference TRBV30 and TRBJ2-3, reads SQTIHQWPATLVQPVGSPLSLECTVEGTSNPNLYWYRQAAGRGLQLLFYSVGIGQISSEVPQNLSASRPQDRQFILSSKKLLLSDSGFYLCAWSGLAGGYTQYFGPGTRLTVL.